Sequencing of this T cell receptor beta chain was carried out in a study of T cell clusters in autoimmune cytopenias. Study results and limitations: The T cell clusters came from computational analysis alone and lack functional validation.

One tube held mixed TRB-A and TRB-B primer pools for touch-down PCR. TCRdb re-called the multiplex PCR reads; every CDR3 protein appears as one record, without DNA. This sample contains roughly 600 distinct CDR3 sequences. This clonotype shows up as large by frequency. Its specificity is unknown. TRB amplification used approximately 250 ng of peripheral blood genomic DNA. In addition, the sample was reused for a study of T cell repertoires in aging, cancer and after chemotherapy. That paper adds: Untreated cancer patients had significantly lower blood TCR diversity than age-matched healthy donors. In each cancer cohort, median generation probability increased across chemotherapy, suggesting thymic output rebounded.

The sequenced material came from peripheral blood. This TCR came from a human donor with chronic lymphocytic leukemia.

The CDR3 reads CASSFSRGQETQYF. The chain has TRBV6-2 or TRBV6-3 and TRBJ2-5; as DNA is missing, the TRBD1 call by TCRdb cannot be tested. Germline-derived CDR1 and CDR2 are MNHEY and SVGEGT. The CDR3 covers 14 residues.